This T cell receptor beta chain is drawn from a study of cytomegalovirus exposure and HLA in healthy donors. TCRdb keeps only in-frame clones here, not all; method: immunoSEQ multiplex PCR. The profile shows roughly 190,000 clones, about 84% of them singletons. Details on this clone: Antigen unknown.

Broader study findings: As confirmed in vitro, a few CMV-associated chains were specific for CMV antigens. Among TCR beta chains, those listed as cytomegalovirus-associated numbered more than 150.

Trimming pared 1 base from V and 2 bases from J, leaving 21 bases between. CDR3 length: 19 amino acids. Germline loops: CDR1 MGHRA, CDR2 YSYEKL. The sequencing input was PBMCs. The rearrangement joins TRBV4-1 to TRBJ2-1; TRBD2 might be the D (6 bases). The sequence was obtained from a woman under 30 in good health and CMV-seronegative. The CDR3 DNA reads TGCGCCAGCAGCCAAGTAGTAGCGTTAGGGACTCTTGCCTACAATGAGCAGTTCTTC. Amino acids: CASSQVVALGTLAYNEQFF.